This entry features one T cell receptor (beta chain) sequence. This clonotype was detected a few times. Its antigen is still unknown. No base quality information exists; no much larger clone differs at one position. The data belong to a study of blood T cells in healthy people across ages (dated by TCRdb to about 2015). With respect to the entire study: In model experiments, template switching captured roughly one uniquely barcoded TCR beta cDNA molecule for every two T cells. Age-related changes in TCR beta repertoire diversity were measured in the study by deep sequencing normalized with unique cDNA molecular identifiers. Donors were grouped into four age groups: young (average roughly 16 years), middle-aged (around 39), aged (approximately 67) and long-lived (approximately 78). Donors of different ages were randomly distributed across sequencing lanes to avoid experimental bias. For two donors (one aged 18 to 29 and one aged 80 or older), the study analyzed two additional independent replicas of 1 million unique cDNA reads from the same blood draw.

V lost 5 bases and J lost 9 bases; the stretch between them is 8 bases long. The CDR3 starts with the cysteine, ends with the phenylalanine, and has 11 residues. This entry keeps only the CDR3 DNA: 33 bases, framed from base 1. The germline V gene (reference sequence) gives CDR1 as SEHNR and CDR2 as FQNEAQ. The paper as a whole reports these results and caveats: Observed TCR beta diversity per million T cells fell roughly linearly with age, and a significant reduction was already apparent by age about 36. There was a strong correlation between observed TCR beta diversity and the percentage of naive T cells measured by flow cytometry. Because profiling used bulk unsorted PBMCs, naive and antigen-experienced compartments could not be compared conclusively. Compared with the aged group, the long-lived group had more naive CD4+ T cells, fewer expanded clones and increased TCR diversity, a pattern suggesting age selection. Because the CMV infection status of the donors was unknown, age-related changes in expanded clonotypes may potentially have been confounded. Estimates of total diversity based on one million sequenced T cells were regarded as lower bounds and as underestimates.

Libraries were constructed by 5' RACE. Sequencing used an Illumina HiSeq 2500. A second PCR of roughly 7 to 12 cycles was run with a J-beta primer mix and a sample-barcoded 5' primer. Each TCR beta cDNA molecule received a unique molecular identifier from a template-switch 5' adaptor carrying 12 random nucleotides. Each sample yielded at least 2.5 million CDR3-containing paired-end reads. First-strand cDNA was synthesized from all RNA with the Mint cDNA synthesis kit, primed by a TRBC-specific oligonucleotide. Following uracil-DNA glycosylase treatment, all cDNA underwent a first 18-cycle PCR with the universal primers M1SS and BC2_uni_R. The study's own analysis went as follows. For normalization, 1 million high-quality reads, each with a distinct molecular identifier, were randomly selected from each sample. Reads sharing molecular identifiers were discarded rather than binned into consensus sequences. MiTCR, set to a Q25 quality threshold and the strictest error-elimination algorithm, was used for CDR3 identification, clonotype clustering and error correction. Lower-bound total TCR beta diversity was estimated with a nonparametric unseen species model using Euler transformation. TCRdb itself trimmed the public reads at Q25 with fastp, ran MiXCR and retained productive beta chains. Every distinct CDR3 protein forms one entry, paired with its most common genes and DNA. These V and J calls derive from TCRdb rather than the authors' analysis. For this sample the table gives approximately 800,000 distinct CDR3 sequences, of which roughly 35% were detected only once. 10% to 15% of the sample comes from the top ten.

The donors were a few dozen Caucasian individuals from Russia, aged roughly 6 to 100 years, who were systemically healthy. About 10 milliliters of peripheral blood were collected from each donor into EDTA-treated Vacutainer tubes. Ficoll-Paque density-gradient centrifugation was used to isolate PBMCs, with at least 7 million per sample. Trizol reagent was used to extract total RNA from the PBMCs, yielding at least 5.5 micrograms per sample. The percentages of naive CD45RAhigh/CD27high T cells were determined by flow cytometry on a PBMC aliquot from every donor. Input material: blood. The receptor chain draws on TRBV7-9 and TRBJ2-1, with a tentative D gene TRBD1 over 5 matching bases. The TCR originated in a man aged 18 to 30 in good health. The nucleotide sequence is TGTGCCAGCAGCGCCAGGGTTGAGCAGTTCTTC. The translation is CASSARVEQFF. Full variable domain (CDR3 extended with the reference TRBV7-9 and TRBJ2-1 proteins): DTGVSQNPRHKITKRGQNVTFRCDPISEHNRLYWYRQTLGQGPEFLTYFQNEAQLEKSRLLSDRFSAERPKGSFSTLEIQRTEQGDSAMYLCASSARVEQFFGPGTRLTVL.